A selection of T cell receptor beta chains follows, all from one sample in a study of cytomegalovirus exposure and HLA in healthy donors. Some clones are missing from TCRdb's copy, which holds only in-frame ones; the method was immunoSEQ multiplex PCR. The repertoire holds about 130,000 clones, with roughly 78% as singletons. The sample taken for sequencing was PBMCs. Receptors were obtained from a man in his thirties or forties in good health and CMV-seropositive. CDR3s include the opening cysteine and the closing phenylalanine or tryptophan. Each record gives: J gene, D gene, clone size, V gene, CDR3 protein, CDR3 DNA. The D gene is left open where the match is weak. Not all rows give a size; the values are once, few, many and, for expanded clones, a class.

TRBJ1-4,NA,NA,TRBV6-4,CASSVGGFGEKLFF,TGTGCCAGCAGTGTAGGGGGATTCGGTGAAAAACTGTTTTTT
TRBJ2-2,TRBD1,few,TRBV9,CASSATGGNFAGELFF,TGTGCCAGCAGCGCCACAGGGGGAAATTTCGCCGGGGAGCTGTTTTTT
TRBJ2-7,NA,NA,TRBV30,CAWSAQGTAYEQYF,TGTGCCTGGAGCGCACAGGGTACTGCCTACGAGCAGTACTTC
TRBJ1-1,TRBD1,NA,TRBV5-5,CASSPGDRKYTEAFF,TGTGCCAGCAGCCCTGGGGACAGGAAGTACACTGAAGCTTTCTTT
TRBJ1-1,NA,few,TRBV2,CASSRPGQNTEAFF,TGTGCCAGCAGCAGGCCGGGACAGAACACTGAAGCTTTCTTT
TRBJ2-5,TRBD2,once,TRBV2,CASSTSGGEETQYF,TGTGCCAGCAGTACTAGCGGAGGAGAGGAGACCCAGTACTTC
TRBJ1-1,TRBD1,NA,TRBV5-4,CASSLKIGGDAEAFF,TGTGCCAGCAGCTTGAAAATAGGGGGCGACGCTGAAGCTTTCTTT
TRBJ2-1,TRBD2,few,TRBV4-1,CASSQSGTSGYNEQFF,TGCGCCAGCAGCCAGTCCGGGACTAGCGGATACAATGAGCAGTTCTTC
TRBJ1-1,TRBD1,NA,TRBV5-6,CASSSKQGANTEAFF,TGTGCCAGCAGCTCTAAACAGGGGGCGAACACTGAAGCTTTCTTT
TRBJ2-1,NA,NA,TRBV19,CASSILGGEQFF,TGTGCCAGTAGTATACTGGGGGGTGAGCAGTTCTTC
TRBJ2-7,TRBD2,NA,TRBV7-2,CASTKGTTPLEQYF,TGTGCCAGCACCAAGGGGACTACACCATTAGAGCAGTACTTC
TRBJ2-7,TRBD1,NA,TRBV6-5,CASSSGTGSYEQYF,TGTGCCAGCAGTTCAGGGACAGGGAGCTACGAGCAGTACTTC
TRBJ2-7,TRBD2,NA,TRBV10-3,CAISESGRTSYEQYF,TGTGCCATCAGTGAAAGCGGGAGGACGTCTTACGAGCAGTACTTC
TRBJ2-3,TRBD2,NA,TRBV19,CASRGGRGSDTQYF,TGTGCCAGTAGAGGCGGGAGGGGGTCAGATACGCAGTATTTT
TRBJ2-3,NA,NA,TRBV6-4,CASSDQGASTDTQYF,TGTGCCAGCAGCGATCAGGGCGCGAGCACAGATACGCAGTATTTT
TRBJ1-2,NA,NA,TRBV9,CASSPTRGGFIRGYTF,TGTGCCAGCAGCCCGACACGGGGGGGATTTATTCGTGGCTACACCTTC
TRBJ1-5,NA,NA,TRBV6-5,CASSHRGQSNQPQHF,TGTGCCAGCAGTCATCGAGGACAGAGCAATCAGCCCCAGCATTTT
TRBJ1-1,NA,NA,TRBV5-4,CASSFRPTEGAFF,TGTGCCAGCAGCTTTAGACCGACGGAGGGAGCTTTCTTT
TRBJ2-7,TRBD1,NA,TRBV7-6,CASSPASGTEQSTYEQYF,TGTGCCAGCAGCCCTGCATCTGGGACAGAACAGTCGACCTACGAGCAGTACTTC
TRBJ2-2,NA,NA,TRBV10-3,CAISDGGENTGELFF,TGTGCCATCAGTGATGGAGGGGAGAACACCGGGGAGCTGTTTTTT